The source of this T cell receptor beta chain is a study of blood T cell repertoires in COVID-19. As for the study in general: Whether acute or convalescent, the COVID-19 samples came from the United States, Italy and Spain. The analysed material was cDNA or gDNA that came from T cells, B-cell-depleted T cells, or PBMCs.

V lost 3 bases, J lost 5 bases, and 9 bases stayed unmatched. This CDR3 spans 15 amino acids. From germline, CDR1 is DFQATT and CDR2 SNEGSKA (reference sequence). Original processing notes: Scientists estimated how many nucleated cells there were by amplifying reference gene primers. Here immunoSEQ multiplex PCR was the method, and the copy in TCRdb shows in-frame clones only, minus some. V and J calls and clone size are copied from that table; D and trimming were computed from the DNA. The table lists approximately 280,000 clones, 70% to 90% of them singletons. Sequenced material: peripheral blood. The receptor comes from an older woman with acute or convalescent COVID-19. V and J are TRBV20-1 and TRBJ2-1; 8 positions agree with TRBD2. The CDR3 loop reads CSASGARGDDNEQFF. CDR3 DNA: TGCAGTGCTAGTGGTGCGCGGGGGGATGACAATGAGCAGTTCTTC.